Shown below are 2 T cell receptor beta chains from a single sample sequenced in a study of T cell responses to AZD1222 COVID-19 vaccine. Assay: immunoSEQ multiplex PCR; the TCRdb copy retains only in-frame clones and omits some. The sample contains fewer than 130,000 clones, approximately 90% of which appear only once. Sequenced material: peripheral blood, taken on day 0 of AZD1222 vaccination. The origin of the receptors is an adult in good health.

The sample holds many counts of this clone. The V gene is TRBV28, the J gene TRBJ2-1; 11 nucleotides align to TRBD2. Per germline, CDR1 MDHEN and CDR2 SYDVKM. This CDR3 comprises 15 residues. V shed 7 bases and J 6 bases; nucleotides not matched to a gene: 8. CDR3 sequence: CASTEGGTSGNEQFF. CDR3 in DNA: TGTGCCAGCACCGAAGGGGGGACTAGCGGCAATGAGCAGTTCTTC. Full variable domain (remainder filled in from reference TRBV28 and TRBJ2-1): DVKVTQSSRYLVKRTGEKVFLECVQDMDHENMFWYRQDPGLGLRLIYFSYDVKMKEKGDIPEGYSVSREKKERFSLILESASTNQTSMYLCASTEGGTSGNEQFFGPGTRLTVL.

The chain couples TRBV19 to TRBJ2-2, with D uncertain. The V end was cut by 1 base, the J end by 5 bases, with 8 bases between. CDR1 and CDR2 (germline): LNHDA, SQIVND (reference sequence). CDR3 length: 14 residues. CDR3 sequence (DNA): TGTGCCAGTAGTATAGCCCGGGCAACCGGGGAGCTGTTTTTT. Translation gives CASSIARATGELFF.